Below are 3 T cell receptor beta chains sequenced from a single sample in a study of T-cell memory formation after mild COVID-19. TCRdb recomputed calls from the 5' RACE reads with MiXCR, one row per CDR3 protein. The data show 400,000 to 500,000 distinct CDR3 sequences, 20% seen once. The sequenced sample consisted of PBMCs or a T cell subset sorted from them (not recorded which). Receptors were obtained from an adult woman who had mild COVID-19 (a few samples of this study predate the infection). Cell type and time point are not known.

The rearrangement links TRBV5-1 to TRBJ2-5, with D possibly matching TRBD1 (5 bases). V lost 0 bases and J 4 bases, leaving 10 bases between the germline ends. Per germline, CDR1 SGHRS and CDR2 YFSETQ. The CDR3 is 14 residues long. The CDR3 spells CASSLAKGAETQYF. Here the CDR3 DNA reads TGCGCCAGCAGCTTGGCCAAAGGGGCAGAGACCCAGTACTTC.

V is TRBV7-8 and J is TRBJ2-7; TRBD1 matches 9 bases. CDR1 is SGHVS, CDR2 FQNEAQ, per germline. The CDR3 spans 11 residues. CDR3 sequence (DNA): TGTGCCAGCAGCTTGGGGACAGGGTTATGGGTC. It is translated as CASSLGTGLWV.

This clonotype showed up just a few times. The CDR3, as DNA: TGTGCCAGCAGTTTCGCGAGGAAGAACACTGAAGCTTTCTTT. It specifies CASSFARKNTEAFF. V gene TRBV12-3 or TRBV12-4 combines with J gene TRBJ1-1; unclear D gene. There are 14 residues in the CDR3. The V gene lost 3 bases and the J gene lost 1 base, with 9 bases spanning the gap.